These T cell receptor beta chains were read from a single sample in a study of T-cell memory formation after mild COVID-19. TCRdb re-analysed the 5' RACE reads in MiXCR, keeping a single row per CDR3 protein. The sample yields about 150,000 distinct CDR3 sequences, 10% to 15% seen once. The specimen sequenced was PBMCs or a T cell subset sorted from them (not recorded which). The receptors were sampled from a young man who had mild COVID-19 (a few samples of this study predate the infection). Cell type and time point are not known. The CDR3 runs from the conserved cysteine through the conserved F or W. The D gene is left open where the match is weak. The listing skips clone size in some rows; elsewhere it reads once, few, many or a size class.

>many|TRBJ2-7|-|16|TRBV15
TGTGCCACCAGCAGGTTGAGCAGGTCGGGCTCCTACGAGCAGTACTTC
CATSRLSRSGSYEQYF
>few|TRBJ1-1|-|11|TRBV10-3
TGTGCCACCAGTATAGAATCCGGAGCTTTCTTT
CATSIESGAFF
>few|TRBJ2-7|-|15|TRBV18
TGTGCCAGCTCACCCCGAGTGTATGGTTTATACGAGCAGTACTTC
CASSPRVYGLYEQYF
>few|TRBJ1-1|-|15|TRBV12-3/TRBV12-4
TGTGCCAGCAGTCACGACACTGGCACGAACACTGAAGCTTTCTTT
CASSHDTGTNTEAFF
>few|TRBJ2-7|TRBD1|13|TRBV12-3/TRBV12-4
TGTGCCAGCAGTGAGGGACAGGGACACGAGCAGTACTTC
CASSEGQGHEQYF
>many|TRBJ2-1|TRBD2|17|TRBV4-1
TGCGCCAGCAGCCCCCTCCACCTCAGGGAGGGCTCGGATGAGCAGTTCTTC
CASSPLHLREGSDEQFF
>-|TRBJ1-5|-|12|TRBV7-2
TGTGCCAGCAGCTTAATCGGCCAGCCCCAGCATTTT
CASSLIGQPQHF
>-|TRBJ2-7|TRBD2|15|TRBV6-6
TGTGCCAGCAGTTACGATACTAGCGGGGGTTTCGAGCAGTACTTC
CASSYDTSGGFEQYF
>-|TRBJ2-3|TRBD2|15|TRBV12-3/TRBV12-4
TGTGCCAGCACACCGTCAGCGGGGGGTGTGGATACGCAGTATTTT
CASTPSAGGVDTQYF
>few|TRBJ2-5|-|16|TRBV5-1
TGCGCCAGCAGCTTGGGAGGTAGTAGCGGACAAGAGACCCAGTACTTC
CASSLGGSSGQETQYF
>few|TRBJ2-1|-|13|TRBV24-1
TGTGCCACCAGTGATTTTTCGGGGGATGAGCAGTTCTTC
CATSDFSGDEQFF
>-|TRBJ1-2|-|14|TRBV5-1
TGCGCCAGCAGCCTGACAGCAGGGGTCGGTGGCTACACCTTC
CASSLTAGVGGYTF
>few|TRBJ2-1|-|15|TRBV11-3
TGTGCCAGCAGCTTGGGTAGGGGGAACTACAATGAGCAGTTCTTC
CASSLGRGNYNEQFF
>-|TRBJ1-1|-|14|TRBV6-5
TGTGCCAGCAGTTACACAACAGGGTGGACTGAAGCTTTCTTT
CASSYTTGWTEAFF
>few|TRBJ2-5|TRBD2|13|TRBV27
TGTGCCAGCGGACGGGGGGGCCAAGAGACCCAGTACTTC
CASGRGGQETQYF
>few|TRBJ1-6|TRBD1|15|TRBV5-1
TGCGCCAGCAGCTTCGGGACAGGGGGCGACTCACCCCTCCACTTT
CASSFGTGGDSPLHF
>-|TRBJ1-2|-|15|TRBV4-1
TGCGCCAGCAGCCAAGTCGAGTTTACCAAGACGGGCTACACCTTC
CASSQVEFTKTGYTF
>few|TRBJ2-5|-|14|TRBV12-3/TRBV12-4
TGTGCCAGCCTAGCAGGTCGGGGCCAAGAGACCCAGTACTTC
CASLAGRGQETQYF
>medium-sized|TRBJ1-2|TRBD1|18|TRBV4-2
TGTGCCAGCAGCCTCGTCGGAGGGGACAGGGAGGGCTACTATGGCTACACCTTC
CASSLVGGDREGYYGYTF
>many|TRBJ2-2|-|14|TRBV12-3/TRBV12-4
TGTGCCAGCAGTTTGGTGGGGAGGACCGGGGAGCTGTTTTTT
CASSLVGRTGELFF
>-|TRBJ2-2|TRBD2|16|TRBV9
TGTGCCAGCAGCGTAAGGGCGGGGGGCTTCACCGGGGAGCTGTTTTTT
CASSVRAGGFTGELFF
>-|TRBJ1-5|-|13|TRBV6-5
TGTGCCAGCAGACAGGGCCCCGGACGGCCCCAGCATTTT
CASRQGPGRPQHF
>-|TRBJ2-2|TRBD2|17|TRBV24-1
TGTGCCACCAGTGCCGCTAGCGGGGGGTTATACACCGGGGAGCTGTTTTTT
CATSAASGGLYTGELFF
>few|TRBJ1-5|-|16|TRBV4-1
TGCGCCAGCAGCCAAGAAGGAGGATATGGGGCGCAGCCCCAGCATTTT
CASSQEGGYGAQPQHF
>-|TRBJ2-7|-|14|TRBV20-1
TGCAGTGCTAGGTCCCGAGGACTCAACTACGAGCAGTACTTC
CSARSRGLNYEQYF
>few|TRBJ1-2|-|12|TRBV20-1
TGCAGTGCTAGCCCCCGGGGCCGTGGCTACACCTTC
CSASPRGRGYTF
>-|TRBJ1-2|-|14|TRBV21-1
TGTGCCAGCAGCAAGCAGGTTACTAACTATGGCTACACCTTC
CASSKQVTNYGYTF
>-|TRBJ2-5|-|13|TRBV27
TGTGCCAGCAGTTCCCAGGACGCAGAGACCCAGTACTTC
CASSSQDAETQYF
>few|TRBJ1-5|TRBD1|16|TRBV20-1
TGCAGTGCTCCTAGAAACACAGGGGGCTTCGCTCAGCCCCAGCATTTT
CSAPRNTGGFAQPQHF
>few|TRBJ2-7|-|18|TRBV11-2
TGTGCCAGCAGCTTAGATCTGAGGGCCCCGAAGGGCGCCTACGAGCAGTACTTC
CASSLDLRAPKGAYEQYF
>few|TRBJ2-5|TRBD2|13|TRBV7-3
TGTGCCAGCGGTTCGGGGGGAAAAGAGACCCAGTACTTC
CASGSGGKETQYF
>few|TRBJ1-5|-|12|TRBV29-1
TGCAGCGCCGGAGATACAACTCAGCCCCAGCATTTT
CSAGDTTQPQHF
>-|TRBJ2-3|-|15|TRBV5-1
TGCGCCAGCAGCTTGCGAGGGGGGGGCGCAGATACGCAGTATTTT
CASSLRGGGADTQYF
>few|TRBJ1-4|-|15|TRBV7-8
TGTGCCAGCAGCCCCCAGGGTCCGGTTAATGAAAAACTGTTTTTT
CASSPQGPVNEKLFF
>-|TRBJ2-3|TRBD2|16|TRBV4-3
TGCGCCAGCAGCCGAGAAGCGGGGGGGCATCCAGATACGCAGTATTTT
CASSREAGGHPDTQYF
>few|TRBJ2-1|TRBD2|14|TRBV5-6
TGTGCCAGCCTCAGACTAGCGGGGAACAATGAGCAGTTCTTC
CASLRLAGNNEQFF
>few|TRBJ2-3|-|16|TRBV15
TGTGCCACCAGCAGAGATAGAAGAGTAAGCACAGATACGCAGTATTTT
CATSRDRRVSTDTQYF
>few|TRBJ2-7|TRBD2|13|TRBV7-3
TGTGCCAGCAGCCAGCGGGGGGATGACAAGCAGTACTTC
CASSQRGDDKQYF
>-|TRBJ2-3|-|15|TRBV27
TGTGCCAGCAGTCTTACGAAGGGGGGCACAGATACGCAGTATTTT
CASSLTKGGTDTQYF
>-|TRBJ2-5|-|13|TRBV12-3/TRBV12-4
TGTGCCAGCAGTTTCGCGGGTTTGCAGACCCAGTACTTC
CASSFAGLQTQYF
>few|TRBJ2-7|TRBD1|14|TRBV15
TGTGCCACCAGCCCCCGGACAGGACACTACGAGCAGTACTTC
CATSPRTGHYEQYF
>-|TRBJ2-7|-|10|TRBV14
TGTGCCAGCAGCCAAGCATGGCAGTACTTC
CASSQAWQYF
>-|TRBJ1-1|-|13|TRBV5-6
TGTGCCAGCAGCGGTCGGGCAGTTATCGAAGCTTTCTTT
CASSGRAVIEAFF
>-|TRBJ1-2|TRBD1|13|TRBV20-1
TGCAGTGCTACCCTCAGGGGGCAGGAAGGCTACACCTTC
CSATLRGQEGYTF
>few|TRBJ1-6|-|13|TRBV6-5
TGTGCCAGCGGTACCTCCTATAATTCACCCCTCCACTTT
CASGTSYNSPLHF
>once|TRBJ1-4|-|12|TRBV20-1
TGCAGTGCTAAAGGACCTAAGGAAAAACTGTTTTTT
CSAKGPKEKLFF
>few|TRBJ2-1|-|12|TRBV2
TGTGCCAGCAGAGACTATTACAATGAGCAGTTCTTC
CASRDYYNEQFF
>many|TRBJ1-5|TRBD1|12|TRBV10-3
TGTGCCATCGGGGACAGGGATCAGCCCCAGCATTTT
CAIGDRDQPQHF
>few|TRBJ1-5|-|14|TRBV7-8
TGTGCCAGCAGCCCGATCCAAGGGTTAAAGCCCCAGCATTTT
CASSPIQGLKPQHF
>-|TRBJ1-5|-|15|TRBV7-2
TGTGCCAGCAGCTTAGTCGGAACCAACAATCAGCCCCAGCATTTT
CASSLVGTNNQPQHF
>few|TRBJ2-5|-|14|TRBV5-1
TGCGCCAGCAGCTTGTTAGGGGTTCAAGAGACCCAGTACTTC
CASSLLGVQETQYF
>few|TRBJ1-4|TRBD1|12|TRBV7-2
TGTGCAGCCGGGACAGGGAATGAAAAACTGTTTTTT
CAAGTGNEKLFF
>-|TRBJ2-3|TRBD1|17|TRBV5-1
TGCGCCAGCAGCCCAGGGACAGGACCCTCTAGCACAGATACGCAGTATTTT
CASSPGTGPSSTDTQYF
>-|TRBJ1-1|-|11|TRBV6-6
TGTGCCAGCAGTTTAATCGTTGAAGCTTTCTTT
CASSLIVEAFF
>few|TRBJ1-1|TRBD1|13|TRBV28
TGTGCCAGCAGTTTCCAGGGGGGACCTGAAGCTTTCTTT
CASSFQGGPEAFF
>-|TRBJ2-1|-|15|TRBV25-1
TGTGCCAGCAGTGAAACTGGGGGGCCGGGCAATGAGCAGTTCTTC
CASSETGGPGNEQFF
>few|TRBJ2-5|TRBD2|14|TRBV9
TGTGCCAGCAGCGGGGGACTAACTCACGAGACCCAGTACTTC
CASSGGLTHETQYF
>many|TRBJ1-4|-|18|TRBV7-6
TGTGCCAGCAGCTTTCGGACGTTGGGTTTGGGAACTAATGAAAAACTGTTTTTT
CASSFRTLGLGTNEKLFF
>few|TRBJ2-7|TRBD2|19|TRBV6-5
TGTGCCAGCAGTTACTCGACCAGGACTAGCGGGGGTAGCTCCTACGAGCAGTACTTC
CASSYSTRTSGGSSYEQYF